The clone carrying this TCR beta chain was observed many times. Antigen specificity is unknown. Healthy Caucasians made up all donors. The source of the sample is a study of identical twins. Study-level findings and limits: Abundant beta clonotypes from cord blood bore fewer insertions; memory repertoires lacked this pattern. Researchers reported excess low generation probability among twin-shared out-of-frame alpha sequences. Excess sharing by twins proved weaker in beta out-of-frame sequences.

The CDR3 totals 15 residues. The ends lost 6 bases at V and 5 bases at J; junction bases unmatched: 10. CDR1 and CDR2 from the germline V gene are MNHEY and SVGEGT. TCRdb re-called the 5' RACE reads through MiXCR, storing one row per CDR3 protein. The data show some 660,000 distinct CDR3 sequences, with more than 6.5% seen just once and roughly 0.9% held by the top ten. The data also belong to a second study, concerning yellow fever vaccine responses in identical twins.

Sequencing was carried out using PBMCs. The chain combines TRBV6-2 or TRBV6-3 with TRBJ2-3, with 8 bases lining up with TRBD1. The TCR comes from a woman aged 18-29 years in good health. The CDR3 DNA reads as TGTGCCAGCAGCCCCAGGGGGCTCGGGGGAGATACGCAGTATTTT. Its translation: CASSPRGLGGDTQYF.